A single sample gave rise to the 7 T cell receptor beta chains below, sequenced in a study of shared clonotypes between healthy human individuals (dated by TCRdb to the early 2020s). The library was built by means of the immunoSEQ multiplex PCR assay. In its TCRdb copy, this immuneACCESS table keeps in-frame sequences only and misses some clones. Where compared with another copy, unresolved V genes explain less than half of these, and the others have no known cause. In all, the sample holds 2 million to 2.5 million clones, and over 85% of those were seen once. The ten largest clones capture 0.35% to 0.45% of the sample. Source material: naive CD4+ T cells from PBMCs. The sample's cell subset or site label, decoded: CD45RA+ positively selected. These receptors all stem from a man aged 18 to 35 in good health. Some clones in this sample may be carry-over from other donors' samples.

The chain couples TRBV6-1 to TRBJ2-7, with 10 bases that match TRBD1. V gave up 8 bases and J gave up 3 bases; unmatched junction bases: 10. The CDR3 spans 15 residues. The germline gives CDR1 MNHNS, CDR2 SASEGT. The CDR3 sequence: CASCVGGQGIYEQYF. The DNA for the CDR3 is TGTGCCAGCTGTGTTGGGGGACAGGGGATCTACGAGCAGTACTTC.

This chain uses TRBV6-5 with TRBJ2-4; 9 nucleotides align to TRBD2. Germline CDR1 is MNHEY and CDR2 is SVGAGI. J gave up 5 bases and V 6 bases, and 8 bases lay outside the gene matches. CDR3 length: 15 amino acids. CDR3 region: CASRFGLASENIQYF. The CDR3, as DNA: TGTGCCAGCAGATTTGGACTAGCGAGTGAAAACATTCAGTACTTC.

This sequence joins TRBV7-9 and TRBJ2-1; 11 bases agree with TRBD2. The CDR3 is 18 residues long. Germline V gene data show CDR1 as SEHNR and CDR2 as FQNEAQ (reference sequence). Trimming at V came to 4 bases and at J to 6 bases, leaving 14 bases not matched to a gene. The CDR3 sequence: CASSSLTLAGVLFNEQFF. As DNA, the CDR3 is TGTGCCAGCAGCTCCTTAACACTAGCGGGAGTCTTGTTCAATGAGCAGTTCTTC.

The CDR3 region is CAISEQSGLSYNEQFF. The CDR3, as DNA: TGTGCCATCAGTGAGCAAAGCGGCCTCTCCTACAATGAGCAGTTCTTC. This rearrangement joins TRBV10-3 to TRBJ2-1; D might be TRBD2 (5 bases). Germline CDR1 reads ENHRY; CDR2 reads SYGVKD. The CDR3 contains 16 residues. V lost 2 bases, J lost 0 bases, and 11 bases lay in between.

The chain couples TRBV29-1 to TRBJ1-1; TRBD1 agrees at 11 bases. This CDR3 region has 14 residues. The V gene's germline CDR1 is SQVTM and CDR2 ANQGSEA. V shed 4 bases and J 7 bases; nucleotides not matched to a gene: 8. The CDR3 spells CSVVPPGTGGEAFF. Here the CDR3 DNA reads TGCAGCGTTGTCCCCCCCGGGACAGGGGGTGAAGCTTTCTTT.

The V and J genes are TRBV2 and TRBJ1-2, with D perhaps matching TRBD1 (5 bases). Germline CDR1 and CDR2: SNHLY and FYNNEI. The CDR3 has 13 amino acids. The ends were cut back, 3 bases at V and 9 bases at J, with 14 bases in the middle. The CDR3: CASSDEGWGRYTF. In nucleotides, the CDR3 is TGTGCCAGCAGTGACGAGGGTTGGGGCCGCTACACCTTC.

The CDR3 here is CASSRPGLGVSSGELFF. CDR3 bases: TGTGCCAGCAGCCGCCCGGGACTAGGGGTTTCTTCCGGGGAGCTGTTTTTT. V and J are TRBV28 and TRBJ2-2; the match to TRBD2 covers 8 bases. Per the germline V gene, CDR1 is MDHEN and CDR2 is SYDVKM. The J segment lost 6 bases and the V segment lost 6 bases, leaving 15 bases of the junction unmatched. This CDR3 contains 17 residues.